The next 5 T cell receptor beta chains were all read from a single sample in a study of shared T cell receptors in the human thymus. Produced via immunoSEQ multiplex PCR; TCRdb's table is partial and in-frame only. The table shows some 760,000 clones, with approximately 83% occurring only once. This same sample was also taken into another study, of human thymus T cells.

The sample comprised thymocytes. These receptors came from a girl less than two years old with a congenital heart defect.

The V and J genes are TRBV11-2 and TRBJ1-2; D is unresolved. This CDR3 spans 12 amino acids. The V and J ends lost 4 bases and 5 bases respectively, with 8 bases between them. Germline V gene lookup returns CDR1 SGHAT and CDR2 FQNNGV. CDR3: CASSSGGYGYTF. The CDR3 DNA reads as TGTGCCAGCAGCTCCGGAGGGTATGGCTACACCTTC.

V usage is TRBV15 and J usage is TRBJ2-3; D is unclear. CDR1 and CDR2 (germline): LNHNV, YYDKDF (reference sequence). This CDR3 has 16 amino acids. Trimming cost V 0 bases and J 0 bases, with 10 bases left between them. CDR3 DNA sequence: TGTGCCACCAGCAGAGATTCAGAAAAGAGCACAGATACGCAGTATTTT. Protein sequence: CATSRDSEKSTDTQYF.

The J gene is TRBJ1-1, the V gene TRBV2, with D unresolved. This CDR3 comprises 16 residues. Trimming removed 2 bases at V and 2 bases at J, with 15 bases between. Germline V gene lookup returns CDR1 SNHLY and CDR2 FYNNEI. The chain's CDR3 is CASSETHIPLNTEAFF. DNA for the CDR3: TGTGCCAGCAGTGAAACGCACATCCCCCTTAACACTGAAGCTTTCTTT.

The chain combines TRBV6-1 with TRBJ1-1; D is ambiguous. The CDR3 is 16 residues long. Trimming pared 0 bases from V and 2 bases from J, leaving 13 bases between. From germline, CDR1 is MNHNS and CDR2 SASEGT. The CDR3 region has the DNA TGTGCCAGCAGTGAAGCGCCTCCAGAAATAAACACTGAAGCTTTCTTT. This codes for CASSEAPPEINTEAFF.

This chain connects TRBV29-1 to TRBJ1-3, with D perhaps matching TRBD1 (5 bases). The CDR3 is 16 residues long. Germline V gene sequence: CDR1 SQVTM, CDR2 ANQGSEA. V dropped 4 bases and J dropped 0 bases, with 16 bases sitting between them. CDR3 amino acids: CSVVSGAGLSGNTIYF. The CDR3 coding sequence is TGCAGCGTTGTTTCTGGGGCAGGGCTCTCTGGAAACACCATATATTTT.